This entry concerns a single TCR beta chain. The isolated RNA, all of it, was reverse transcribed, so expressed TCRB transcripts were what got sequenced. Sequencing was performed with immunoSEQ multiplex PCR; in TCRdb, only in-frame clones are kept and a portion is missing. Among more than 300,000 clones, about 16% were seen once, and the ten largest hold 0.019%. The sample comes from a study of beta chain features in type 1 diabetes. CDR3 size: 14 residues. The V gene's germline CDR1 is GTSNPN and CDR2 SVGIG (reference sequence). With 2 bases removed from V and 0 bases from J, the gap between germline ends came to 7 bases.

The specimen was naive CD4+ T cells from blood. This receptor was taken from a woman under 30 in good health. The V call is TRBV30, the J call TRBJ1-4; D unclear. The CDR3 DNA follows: TGTGCCTGGAGTTCCCTTGCAACTAATGAAAAACTGTTTTTT. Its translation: CAWSSLATNEKLFF.